This TCR beta chain was recorded in a study of Ad26.COV2.S vaccination and SARS-CoV-2 variants. Study results and caveats: Vaccine recipients posted higher spike-specific TCR breadth than their placebo counterparts. Possibly, TCR breadth and depth analyses underestimated total T cell responses.

Note on this clone: Its antigen is currently unknown.

Treatment here: about 20 received Ad26.COV2.S at low or high dose, single or two shots; about five received placebo; per-sample allocation not given. Samples were taken on day 63 after the first vaccine or placebo injection. Based in Boston, the donor was an adult of 18-55 years. The vaccine delivered Wuhan-strain SARS-CoV-2 spike through an Ad26 vector. This CDR3 is built from 14 residues. In germline, CDR1 is MNHEY, CDR2 SVGAGI. Trimming stripped 3 bases from V and 6 bases from J, with 12 bases between. Generated by immunoSEQ multiplex PCR, the TCRdb table keeps only in-frame clones and is missing some. The sample holds about 400,000 clones, about 91% seen once.

The chain joins TRBV6-5 to TRBJ2-1; perhaps TRBD2 as D (6 bases). This receptor was taken from a person aged 18-65 years who received the Ad26.COV2.S COVID-19 vaccine or a placebo. The starting material was peripheral blood, obtained in a trial of Ad26.COV2.S vaccine versus placebo. CDR3 loop: CASSYSVSGNEQFF. In nucleotides, the CDR3 is TGTGCCAGCAGTTATTCGGTTAGCGGCAATGAGCAGTTCTTC.